This T cell receptor (beta chain) originates from a study of T cell responses to AZD1222 COVID-19 vaccine. General study findings and limits: Dominant CD4 TCR responses targeted spike regions 160-218 and 743-854. Clonal diversity may have been underestimated in mostly white British donors. The reported proportion of spike-specific TCRs targeting unmutated variant regions was nearly half.

This clone was detected a few times. Its antigen is still unknown. TCRdb keeps only in-frame clones here, not all; method: immunoSEQ multiplex PCR. The table lists about 120,000 clones, around 83% of them singletons. CDR1 SQVTM and CDR2 ANQGSEA come from the germline V gene. The J segment lost 0 bases and the V segment lost 4 bases, leaving 10 bases of the junction unmatched. The CDR3 loop spans 17 amino acids. Some second doses came at about 4 weeks and others at about 12 weeks; these were pooled. This rearrangement joins TRBV29-1 to TRBJ2-4; 9 bases are shared with TRBD2. Material: peripheral blood, obtained 28 days after the second AZD1222 dose. The sequence was collected from an adult who received the AZD1222 COVID-19 vaccine. The CDR3 is CSVARIAGALAKNIQYF. In nucleotides, the CDR3 is TGCAGCGTTGCTAGGATAGCGGGGGCCCTAGCCAAAAACATTCAGTACTTC.